These 4 T cell receptor beta chains were sequenced from one sample in a study of shared clonotypes between healthy human individuals. The repertoire was sequenced with immunoSEQ multiplex PCR; TCRdb's copy has only in-frame clones and lacks some. The repertoire consists of about 470,000 clones, with about 85% occurring once and the leading ten covering approximately 13%. Source material: PBMCs. These receptors all come from a woman between 40 and 55 years old in good health. Some clones in this sample may be carry-over from other donors' samples.

V gene TRBV7-3 combines with J gene TRBJ2-5; 8 nucleotides align to TRBD2. The CDR3 sequence is 16 residues long. V gave up 5 bases and J gave up 2 bases; unmatched junction bases: 10. Germline CDR1 reads SGHTA; CDR2 reads FQGTGA. This CDR3 is CASSLGVAGGQETQYF. Written as DNA, the CDR3 is TGTGCCAGCAGCCTCGGAGTCGCGGGAGGACAAGAGACCCAGTACTTC.

The rearrangement links TRBV5-4 to TRBJ2-6, with 7 bases identical to TRBD1. The CDR3 extends over 16 amino acids. The germline gives CDR1 SGHNT, CDR2 YYREEE (reference sequence). V shed 4 bases, J shed 0 bases, and the junction held 4 bases outside the gene matches. The CDR3 DNA sequence: TGTGCCAGCAGCGCCGGGACAGTCTCTGGGGCCAACGTCCTGACTTTC. Protein sequence: CASSAGTVSGANVLTF.

A remark on this clone: A far more abundant clone sits one base away, making this likely a read error. A read error is likely, as this CDR3 ends without the conserved phenylalanine or tryptophan. CDR3 nucleotide sequence: TGTGCCAGCAGTTTAGGGACAGGGTACGAGCAGTACCTC. It is translated as CASSLGTGYEQYL. The gene calls are TRBV27 and TRBJ2-7; 9 bases match TRBD1. Germline values: CDR1 MNHEY, CDR2 SMNVEV (reference sequence). The CDR3 spans 13 residues. Unmatched junction bases numbered 0, after V lost 2 bases and J lost 4 bases.

CDR3 bases: TGTGCCAGCAGGCAACCTAGCGGGAGTGAAAAACTGTTTTTT. Encoded protein: CASRQPSGSEKLFF. The V gene is TRBV6-5, the J gene TRBJ1-4; no firm D call. The CDR3 is 14 residues long. V lost 6 bases, J lost 7 bases, and 15 bases lay in between. The germline V gene has CDR1 MNHEY and CDR2 SVGAGI.